This TCR beta chain comes out of a study of low-dose radiotherapy and immunotherapy resistance in tumors. Study background: Patients received cyclophosphamide 200 mg/m2 intravenously every two weeks, the day before radiation-immunotherapy. Every day for four cycles from cycle 1 day 1, patients took 300 mg of oral aspirin.

Details on this clonotype: This is likely an artifact of a read error, given a far larger clone one base away.

Specified time point: before trial treatment. All of the donors were given nivolumab, ipilimumab, aspirin, low-dose cyclophosphamide and low-dose radiotherapy as part of RACIN, a single-arm trial. Those who qualified had advanced solid tumors (lacking tumor-infiltrating lymphocytes). The CDR3 runs 14 residues. Germline CDR1 is MDHEN and CDR2 is SYDVKM. cDNA synthesis used a TRAV/TRBV-specific primer set for both chains. Amplification of TCRs used a constant-region primer and V-primer adapter for roughly 21 PCR cycles. TCRdb re-called the reads through MiXCR, storing one row per CDR3 protein. The sample carries around 65,000 distinct CDR3 sequences, around a quarter recorded once.

Sequencing used PBMCs, obtained before treatment. The receptor was isolated from a male donor with rectosigmoid adenocarcinoma. The chain has TRBV28 and TRBJ1-2; 9 nucleotides agree with TRBD1. The CDR3 region is CASSATGQGLGYSF. The CDR3 DNA is TGTGCCAGCAGCGCCACGGGACAGGGTCTTGGCTACAGCTTC.